This entry describes one T cell receptor beta chain. The target antigen is unknown. The junction differs from germline at one of its ends, possibly a read error. These data belong to a study of OX40 agonist ivuxolimab in advanced cancers. The investigators sampled blood at baseline, at cycle 4 day 1, and at cycle 7 day 1. General observations from the study: Dosing at 0.1 to 3.0 mg/kg was accompanied by clonal expansion of CD4+ and CD8+ blood T cells by week 6.

Clones were read by immunoSEQ multiplex PCR, and TCRdb kept only the in-frame ones, dropping some. This sample has tens of thousands of clones, with roughly 86% found just once. Germline V gene sequence: CDR1 SGHRS, CDR2 YFSETQ. CDR3 length: 14 residues. The chain couples TRBV5-1 to TRBJ2-3; D gene uncertain. Material: CD4+ or CD8+ T cells sorted from blood, obtained in a trial of the OX40 agonist ivuxolimab. The source is an adult with an advanced solid tumor such as melanoma, head and neck, liver or kidney cancer. The CDR3 DNA follows: TGTGCCGGCGGACCCGGTCTCTCCACAGATACGCAGTATTTT. This gives the protein CAGGPGLSTDTQYF.